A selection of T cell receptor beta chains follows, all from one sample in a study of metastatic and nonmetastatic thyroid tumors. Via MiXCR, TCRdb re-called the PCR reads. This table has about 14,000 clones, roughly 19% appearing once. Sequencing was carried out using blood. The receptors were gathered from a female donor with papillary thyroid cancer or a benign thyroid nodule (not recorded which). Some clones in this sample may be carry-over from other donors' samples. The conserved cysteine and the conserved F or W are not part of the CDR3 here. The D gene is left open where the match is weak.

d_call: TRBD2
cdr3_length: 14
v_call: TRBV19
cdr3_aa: ASSRSTAGGINTQY

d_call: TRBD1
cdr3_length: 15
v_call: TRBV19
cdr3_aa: ASSTDRGNSGANVLT

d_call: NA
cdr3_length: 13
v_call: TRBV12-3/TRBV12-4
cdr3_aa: ASRRSAGLNTEAF

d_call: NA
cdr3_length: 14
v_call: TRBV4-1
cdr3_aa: ASSRFRTESSYEQY

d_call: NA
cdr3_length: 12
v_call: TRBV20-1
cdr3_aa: SSRGGGVLETQY

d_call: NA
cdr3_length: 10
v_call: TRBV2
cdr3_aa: ASSGTRSEQF

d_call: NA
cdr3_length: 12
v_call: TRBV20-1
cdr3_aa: SARPLGSSYEQY

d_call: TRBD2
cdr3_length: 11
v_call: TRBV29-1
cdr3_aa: SVVTSGYYEQY

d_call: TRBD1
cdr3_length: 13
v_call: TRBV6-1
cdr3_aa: ASSQARQGHRELF

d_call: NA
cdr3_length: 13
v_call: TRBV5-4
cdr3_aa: ASFGTASPNYGYT

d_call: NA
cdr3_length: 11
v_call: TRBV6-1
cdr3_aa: ASNLNRARGYT

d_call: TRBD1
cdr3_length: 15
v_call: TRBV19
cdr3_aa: ASSILWTGQTNYGYT

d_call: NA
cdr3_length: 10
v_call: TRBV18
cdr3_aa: ASSVYADTQY

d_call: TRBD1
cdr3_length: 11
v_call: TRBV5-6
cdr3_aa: ASSLKGAYGYT

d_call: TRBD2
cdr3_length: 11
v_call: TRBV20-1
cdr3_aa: SARVAGGAEQF

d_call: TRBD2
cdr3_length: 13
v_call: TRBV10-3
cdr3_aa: AIAGGGSGEETQY

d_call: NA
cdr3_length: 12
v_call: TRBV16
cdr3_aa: ASSQLSPPDTQY

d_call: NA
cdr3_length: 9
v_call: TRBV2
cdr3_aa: ASSDFLEQY

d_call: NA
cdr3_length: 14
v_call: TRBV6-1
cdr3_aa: ASSEAGGFSNQPQH

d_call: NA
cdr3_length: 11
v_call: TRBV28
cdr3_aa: ASMWASEEKLF

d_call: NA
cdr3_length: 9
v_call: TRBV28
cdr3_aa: ARFPLGEQY

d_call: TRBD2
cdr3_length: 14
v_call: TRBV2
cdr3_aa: ASSDFLAGDTDTQY

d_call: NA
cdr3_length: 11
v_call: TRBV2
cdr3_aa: AVQGMGNQPQH

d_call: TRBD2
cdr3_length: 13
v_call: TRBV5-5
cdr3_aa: ASSKGLADYNEQF

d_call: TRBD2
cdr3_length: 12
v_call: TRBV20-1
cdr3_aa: SANGGTTQETQY

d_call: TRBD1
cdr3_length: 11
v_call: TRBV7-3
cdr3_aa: ASRNRGSEKLF

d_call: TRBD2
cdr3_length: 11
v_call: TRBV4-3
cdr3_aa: ASSLGLAYEQY

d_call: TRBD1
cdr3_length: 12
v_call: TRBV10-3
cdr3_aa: AITLGRQGFGYT

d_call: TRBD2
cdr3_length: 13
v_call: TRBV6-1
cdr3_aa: ASISWREGLGEQF

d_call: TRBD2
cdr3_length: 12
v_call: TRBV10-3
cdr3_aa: ASSGRSNTGELF